This T cell receptor (beta chain) was identified in a study of OX40 agonist ivuxolimab in advanced cancers. Study information: The study treated patients with ivuxolimab, an agonistic anti-OX40 (CD134) antibody.

Sampled blood was obtained at baseline, cycle 4 day 1, and cycle 7 day 1. Broader study findings: Among the least clonally expanded were partial responders at 0.1-3.0 mg/kg.

V lost 3 bases, J lost 6 bases, and 15 bases lay in between. The germline CDR1 and CDR2 sequences are SGDLS and YYNGEE. This CDR3 spans 14 amino acids. Sequencing was performed with immunoSEQ multiplex PCR; in TCRdb, only in-frame clones are kept and a portion is missing. The sample contains about 46,000 clones, more than 70% of which appear only once. Comments on this clone: The antigen is not known.

This TCR was sampled from an adult with an advanced solid tumor such as melanoma, head and neck, liver or kidney cancer. Source: CD4+ or CD8+ T cells sorted from blood, taken in a trial of the OX40 agonist ivuxolimab. The chain links TRBV9 to TRBJ1-2; D possibly corresponds to TRBD1 (6 bases). The CDR3 is CASSDWTDINGYTF. CDR3 sequence (DNA): TGTGCCAGCAGCGATTGGACAGATATTAATGGCTACACCTTC.